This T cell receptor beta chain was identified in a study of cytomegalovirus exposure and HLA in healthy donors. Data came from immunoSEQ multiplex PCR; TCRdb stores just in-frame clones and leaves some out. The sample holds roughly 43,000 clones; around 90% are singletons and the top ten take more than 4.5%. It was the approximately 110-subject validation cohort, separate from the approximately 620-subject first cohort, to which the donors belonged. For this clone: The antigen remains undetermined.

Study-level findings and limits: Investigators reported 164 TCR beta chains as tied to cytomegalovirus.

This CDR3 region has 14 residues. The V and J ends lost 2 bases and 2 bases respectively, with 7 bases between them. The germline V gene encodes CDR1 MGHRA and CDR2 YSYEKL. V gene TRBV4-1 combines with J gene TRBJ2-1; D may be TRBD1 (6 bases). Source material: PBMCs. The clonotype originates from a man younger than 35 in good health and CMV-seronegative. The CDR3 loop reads CASSQQGTYNEQFF. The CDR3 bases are TGCGCCAGCAGCCAACAGGGGACCTACAATGAGCAGTTCTTC.